Sequencing of this T cell receptor (beta chain) was carried out in a study of shared T cell receptors in the human thymus. Assay: immunoSEQ multiplex PCR; the TCRdb copy retains only in-frame clones and omits some. The sample shows 600,000 to 900,000 clones, around 85% of them seen only once. The CDR3 loop spans 15 amino acids. V was clipped by 3 bases and J by 7 bases, with 18 bases between them. Germline V gene data show CDR1 as ENHRY and CDR2 as SYGVKD. The sample was also reused in another study, on human thymus T cells. This second study says: Apparent skewing of V and J gene usage characterized both thymic and blood repertoires.

Sequencing was done on a sample of thymocytes. The V gene is TRBV10-3, the J gene TRBJ1-2; no clear D. This clonotype was sampled from a girl under two years old with a congenital heart defect. The CDR3 nucleotides are TGTGCCATCAGTGACCGCCGACCGAGGGCCTTTGGCTACACCTTC. Protein: CAISDRRPRAFGYTF.